These 20 T cell receptor beta chains were all obtained from the same sample, sequenced in a study of PD-L1 blockade in urothelial cancer. Indicated time point: pretreatment peripheral blood. Data came from immunoSEQ multiplex PCR; TCRdb stores just in-frame clones and leaves some out. In the table there are just under 50,000 clones, about 86% of which are singletons. This material consisted of PBMCs, taken around atezolizumab (anti-PD-L1) treatment. The receptors here all came from a man in his sixties or seventies with urothelial cancer.

The V call is TRBV9, the J call TRBJ2-5; 8 nucleotides line up with TRBD2. CDR3 length equals 15 residues. Per the germline V gene, CDR1 is SGDLS and CDR2 is YYNGEE. With 5 bases clipped from V and 2 bases from J, the junction kept 8 bases outside the gene matches. The CDR3 region is CASRASGRPQETQYF. As DNA, the CDR3 is TGTGCCAGCAGGGCAAGCGGGAGACCACAAGAGACCCAGTACTTC. The variable domain in full, completed from reference TRBV9 and TRBJ2-5, reads DSGVTQTPKHLITATGQRVTLRCSPRSGDLSVYWYQQSLDQGLQFLIQYYNGEERAKGNILERFSAQQFPDLHSELNLSSLELGDSALYFCASRASGRPQETQYFGPGTRLLVL.

V gene TRBV5-1 combines with J gene TRBJ2-7; possible D gene TRBD2, 5 bases. Per the germline V gene, CDR1 is SGHRS and CDR2 is YFSETQ. This CDR3 region has 14 residues. The V gene lost 0 bases and the J gene lost 6 bases, with 13 bases spanning the gap. DNA for the CDR3: TGCGCCAGCAGCTTGGGGACCGCCGGAGGCGAGCAGTACTTC. Its translation is CASSLGTAGGEQYF.

The chain combines TRBV6-5 with TRBJ1-4, with 9 nucleotides matching TRBD1. Germline values: CDR1 MNHEY, CDR2 SVGAGI. Trimming at V came to 2 bases and at J to 3 bases, leaving 4 bases not matched to a gene. This CDR3 has 16 residues. The CDR3 is CASSYQQGAANEKLFF. The CDR3 DNA follows: TGTGCCAGCAGTTACCAACAGGGGGCAGCTAATGAAAAACTGTTTTTT.

The gene calls are TRBV28 and TRBJ2-1; TRBD2 matches at 13 bases. Germline lookup yields CDR1 MDHEN and CDR2 SYDVKM. This CDR3 comprises 16 residues. The V gene end was trimmed by 6 bases and the J gene end by 12 bases; junction bases not matched to a gene: 14. CDR3 sequence (DNA): TGTGCCAGCAGGGCCGGGACTAGCGGGATTACCCCTCGGCAGTTCTTC. The encoded protein is CASRAGTSGITPRQFF.

The chain recombines TRBV5-1 with TRBJ2-5, with TRBD2 matching over 12 bases. V lost 7 bases, J lost 6 bases, and 10 bases stayed unmatched. This CDR3 is built from 15 residues. Germline V gives CDR1 SGHRS, CDR2 YFSETQ. DNA for the CDR3: TGCGCCAGCGCCTCACTAGCGGGAGGAGGAAAGACCCAGTACTTC. This translates into CASASLAGGGKTQYF.

As concerns this clone: At the DNA level, this CDR3 is encoded by other sequences in the same sample as well. The gene calls are TRBV6-5 and TRBJ1-1, with a weak D call TRBD1 (5 bases). This CDR3 region has 13 residues. V was clipped by 7 bases and J by 4 bases, with 13 bases between them. The germline V gene encodes CDR1 MNHEY and CDR2 SVGAGI. DNA for the CDR3: TGTGCCAGCACCTACGGGGGTGGCACTGAAGCTTTCTTT. Translated, it gives CASTYGGGTEAFF.

This sequence joins TRBV5-4 and TRBJ1-6; 8 nucleotides line up with TRBD1. CDR1 SGHNT and CDR2 YYREEE come from the germline V gene (reference sequence). V trimming: 4 bases; J trimming: 0 bases; junction bases outside the gene matches: 6. This CDR3 comprises 17 residues. The DNA of the CDR3 is TGTGCCAGCAGCAGTCCAGGGGGCAGCTCCTATAATTCACCCCTCCACTTT. It specifies CASSSPGGSSYNSPLHF.

Only one count was recorded for this clone. This chain joins TRBV27 and TRBJ2-5; 8 bases line up with TRBD2. V gave up 6 bases and J gave up 1 base; unmatched junction bases: 4. This CDR3 has 14 residues. The germline gives CDR1 MNHEY, CDR2 SMNVEV (reference sequence). The CDR3 here is CASREAGAQETQYF. As DNA, the CDR3 is TGTGCCAGCAGGGAAGCGGGGGCCCAAGAGACCCAGTACTTC.

This chain connects TRBV5-5 to TRBJ2-7; 9 nucleotides agree with TRBD2. CDR3 length equals 15 residues. Germline CDR1 SGHKS, CDR2 YYEKEE (reference sequence). With 0 bases clipped from V and 6 bases from J, the junction kept 7 bases outside the gene matches. The CDR3 sequence: CASSLAASGNLEQYF. The CDR3 nucleotides are TGTGCCAGCAGCTTGGCGGCTAGCGGGAATCTCGAGCAGTACTTC.

V is TRBV7-8 and J is TRBJ2-5; 11 nucleotides match TRBD2. V lost 0 bases to trimming and J lost 0 bases; unmatched junction nucleotides: 6. The CDR3 runs to 18 residues. Per the germline V gene, CDR1 is SGHVS and CDR2 is FQNEAQ. CDR3 DNA: TGTGCCAGCAGCTTAGCTCTAGCGGGGGGACAGTACCAAGAGACCCAGTACTTC. It translates to CASSLALAGGQYQETQYF.

This chain uses TRBV11-3 with TRBJ2-1, with D maybe TRBD1 (6 bases). Germline CDR1 SGHNT, CDR2 YENEEA. The CDR3 consists of 16 residues. V was cut by 2 bases and J by 1 base, with 12 bases left in between. CDR3 DNA sequence: TGTGCCAGCAGCTTAAAAGGGGGTACGTCCTACAATGAGCAGTTCTTC. Translation gives CASSLKGGTSYNEQFF.

The chain couples TRBV6-5 to TRBJ2-7, with TRBD1 identical over 7 bases. There are 14 residues in the CDR3. The V segment lost 5 bases and the J segment 2 bases; nucleotides outside the gene matches: 6. CDR1 and CDR2 (germline): MNHEY, SVGAGI. CDR3: CASSRPGTAYEQYF. CDR3 DNA: TGTGCCAGCAGTCGCCCCGGGACAGCCTACGAGCAGTACTTC.

V and J are TRBV19 and TRBJ2-7; D may be TRBD2 (6 bases). From germline, CDR1 is LNHDA and CDR2 SQIVND (reference sequence). The V gene lost 3 bases and the J gene lost 2 bases, with 14 bases spanning the gap. This CDR3 comprises 15 residues. This chain's CDR3 is CASSIGGGAAYEQYF. CDR3 DNA: TGTGCCAGTAGTATCGGTGGAGGGGCTGCCTACGAGCAGTACTTC. The variable domain in full, completed from reference TRBV19 and TRBJ2-7, reads DGGITQSPKYLFRKEGQNVTLSCEQNLNHDAMYWYRQDPGQGLRLIYYSQIVNDFQKGDIAEGYSVSREKKESFPLTVTSAQKNPTAFYLCASSIGGGAAYEQYFGPGTRLTVT.

The rearrangement joins TRBV7-9 to TRBJ2-7; a weak D match, TRBD2 (6 bases). V lost 1 base and J 3 bases, leaving 10 bases between the germline ends. CDR1 is SEHNR, CDR2 FQNEAQ, per germline (reference sequence). This CDR3 spans 14 amino acids. The DNA of the CDR3 is TGTGCCAGCAGCTTAGTCGGGGGTAGCTACGAGCAGTACTTC. This gives the protein CASSLVGGSYEQYF.

The chain carries TRBV4-2 and TRBJ1-1; D is unresolved. The V end lost 1 base, the J end lost 0 bases, and 12 bases lay between the germline ends. The germline gives CDR1 LGHNA, CDR2 YNFKEQ. CDR3 length equals 16 residues. Here the CDR3 DNA reads TGTGCCAGCAGCCAAGTATTCTCTACGGTGAACACTGAAGCTTTCTTT. It specifies CASSQVFSTVNTEAFF.

V usage is TRBV18 and J usage is TRBJ2-7, with a weak D call TRBD1 (5 bases). V was trimmed by 4 bases and J by 6 bases, leaving 16 bases between them. The CDR3 length is 14 residues. Germline assignment: CDR1 KGHSH and CDR2 LQKENI. CDR3 amino acids: CASSLPIGEGEQYF. The CDR3 nucleotides read TGTGCCAGCTCACTTCCCATAGGGGAAGGCGAGCAGTACTTC.

V and J are TRBV11-2 and TRBJ1-1, with D possibly matching TRBD1 (5 bases). Trimming took off 4 bases at V and 10 bases at J, with 19 bases between the two ends. The CDR3 contains 14 residues. Germline CDR1 is SGHAT and CDR2 is FQNNGV. CDR3 nucleotides: TGTGCCAGCAGCTCGCAGGGTGTAGGTTCGGGAGCTTTCTTT. Amino acid sequence: CASSSQGVGSGAFF.

The V call is TRBV5-4, the J call TRBJ1-2, with 7 bases identical to TRBD1. CDR3 length: 14 amino acids. Looked up from germline, CDR1 is SGHNT and CDR2 is YYREEE (reference sequence). J lost 4 bases, V lost 2 bases, and 5 bases had no gene match. CDR3 sequence (DNA): TGTGCCAGCAGCTTAGAGGGACAGAGCTATGGCTACACCTTC. Translating it yields CASSLEGQSYGYTF.

The chain has TRBV10-3 and TRBJ1-5; D possibly corresponds to TRBD1 (5 bases). CDR3 size: 13 residues. Germline V gene lookup returns CDR1 ENHRY and CDR2 SYGVKD. V was cut by 8 bases and J by 4 bases, with 12 bases left in between. CDR3 residues: CAIGQGQNQPQHF. The CDR3 DNA follows: TGTGCCATCGGCCAGGGTCAGAATCAGCCCCAGCATTTT.

The chain carries TRBV6-1 and TRBJ2-7; D may be TRBD2 (6 bases). Looked up from germline, CDR1 is MNHNS and CDR2 is SASEGT. The CDR3 covers 14 residues. Trimming stripped 2 bases from V and 6 bases from J, with 14 bases between. As DNA, the CDR3 is TGTGCCAGCAGTGAAAACGGCGGGAATAGCGAGCAGTACTTC. Amino acids: CASSENGGNSEQYF.